These 8 T cell receptor beta chains came from one sample sequenced in a study of post-analysis software for immune sequencing data. Their recognized antigens are unknown. TCR beta cDNA libraries included unique molecular identifiers. One entry per CDR3 protein results from TCRdb running MiXCR on the PCR reads. This sample yields fewer than 850,000 distinct CDR3 sequences, of which roughly 27% are seen a single time; around 0.55% belongs to the top ten. The study's findings and limits: TRBV segments more frequent in patients than in controls numbered roughly 5 and included TRBV5-6, TRBV5-1 and TRBV20-1.

Sequences were obtained from blood. The receptors were gathered from a girl aged 5-17 years with multiple sclerosis.

This clonotype was recorded a few times. The chain is built from TRBV29-1 and TRBJ2-7; TRBD2 is a possible D gene (6 bases). This CDR3 is built from 11 residues. The V and J ends lost 5 bases and 5 bases respectively, with 10 bases between them. The germline V gene has CDR1 SQVTM and CDR2 ANQGSEA. CDR3 amino acids: CSVRTTDEQYF. CDR3 DNA: TGCAGCGTTAGGACTACGGACGAGCAGTACTTC.

With regard to this clonotype: A read error is possible here, since a much larger clone lies one base away. This chain's CDR3 is CASSFPNRGPGTRYF. The CDR3 bases are TGTGCCAGCAGTTTCCCCAACAGGGGCCCTGGGACCCGGTACTTC. The chain links TRBV12-3 or TRBV12-4 to TRBJ2-7; 7 bases fit TRBD1. This CDR3 comprises 15 residues. V trimming: 3 bases; J trimming: 12 bases; junction bases outside the gene matches: 17.

A note on this clonotype: Just one base apart from a much larger clone, this may be a read error. The chain has TRBV20-1 and TRBJ2-7, with TRBD1 matching over 12 bases. The germline CDR1 and CDR2 sequences are DFQATT and SNEGSKA (reference sequence). The CDR3 runs 14 residues. V dropped 6 bases and J dropped 6; count of bases not matched to a gene: 9. The CDR3 region has the DNA TGCAGTGCCACCGGGACAGGGGGCCTCTTCGAGCAGTACTTC. Residues: CSATGTGGLFEQYF.

The chain joins TRBV2 to TRBJ2-7, with D unresolved. The CDR3 extends over 12 amino acids. Germline values: CDR1 SNHLY, CDR2 FYNNEI. V was shortened by 7 bases and J by 3 bases, with 10 bases between the two germline ends. The DNA of the CDR3 is TGTGCCAGCATCGCGTTGAGCTACGAGCAGTACTTC. Encoded protein: CASIALSYEQYF.

This clonotype was seen many times. This chain joins TRBV15 and TRBJ2-1; D may be TRBD2 (5 bases). The V gene's germline CDR1 is LNHNV and CDR2 YYDKDF (reference sequence). The CDR3 consists of 12 residues. Trimming cost V 4 bases and J 11 bases, with 12 bases left between them. The CDR3 loop reads CATSNPPGKQFF. In nucleotides, the CDR3 is TGTGCCACCAGCAACCCCCCGGGGAAGCAGTTCTTC. The full variable domain, rest sourced from reference TRBV15 and TRBJ2-1, is DAMVIQNPRYQVTQFGKPVTLSCSQTLNHNVMYWYQQKSSQAPKLLFHYYDKDFNNEADTPDNFQSRRPNTSFCFLDIRSPGLGDTAMYLCATSNPPGKQFFGPGTRLTVL.

Concerning this clonotype: A much larger clone lies a single base off, so this may be a read error. The V and J genes are TRBV15 and TRBJ2-5, with a weak D call TRBD1 (6 bases). This CDR3 contains 14 residues. The V gene's germline CDR1 is LNHNV and CDR2 YYDKDF (reference sequence). Here the CDR3 reads CTTSPIGQQETQYF. The CDR3 DNA follows: TGTACCACCAGCCCAATCGGACAGCAAGAGACCCAGTACTTC.

This clonotype has a handful of counts. The V and J genes are TRBV20-1 and TRBJ2-7, with TRBD2 identical over 12 bases. The CDR3 is 13 amino acids. Germline V gene lookup returns CDR1 DFQATT and CDR2 SNEGSKA (reference sequence). With 6 bases clipped from V and 7 bases from J, the junction kept 7 bases outside the gene matches. The CDR3 nucleotides read TGCAGTGCAAGACTAGCGGGAGTGGAAGAGCAGTACTTC. It specifies CSARLAGVEEQYF.

The chain is built from TRBV7-7 and TRBJ2-1; 11 bases fit TRBD2. V was clipped by 5 bases and J by 9 bases; unmatched bases: 9. Germline V gene lookup returns CDR1 SSHAT and CDR2 FNYEAQ (reference sequence). CDR3 size: 15 residues. CDR3 sequence (DNA): TGTGCCAGCAGCGCCCGACTAGCGGGGCTGCGTGAGCAGTTCTTC. It is translated as CASSARLAGLREQFF.